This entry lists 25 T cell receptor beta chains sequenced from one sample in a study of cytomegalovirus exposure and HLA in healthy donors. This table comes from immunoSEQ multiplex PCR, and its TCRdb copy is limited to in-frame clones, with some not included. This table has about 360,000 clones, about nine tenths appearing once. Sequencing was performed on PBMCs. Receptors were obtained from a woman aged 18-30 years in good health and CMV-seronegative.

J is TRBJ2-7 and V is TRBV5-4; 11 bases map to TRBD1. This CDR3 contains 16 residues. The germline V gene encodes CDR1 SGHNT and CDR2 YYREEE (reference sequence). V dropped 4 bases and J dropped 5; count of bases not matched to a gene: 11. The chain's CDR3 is CASSQAWTGGGNEQYF. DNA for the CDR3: TGTGCCAGCAGCCAAGCCTGGACAGGGGGCGGGAACGAGCAGTACTTC.

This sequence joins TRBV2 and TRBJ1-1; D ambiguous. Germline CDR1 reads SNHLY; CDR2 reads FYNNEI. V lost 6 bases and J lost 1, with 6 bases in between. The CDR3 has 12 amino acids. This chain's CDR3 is CASSQSNTEAFF. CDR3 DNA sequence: TGTGCCAGCAGCCAATCGAACACTGAAGCTTTCTTT.

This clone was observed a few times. DNA for the CDR3: TGCGCCAGCAGTCCCGCGTACACTGAAGCTTTCTTT. Protein sequence: CASSPAYTEAFF. This rearrangement joins TRBV23-1 to TRBJ1-1, with D uncertain. TRBV23-1 is recorded as an ORF, its role being uncertain. V was shortened by 4 bases and J by 3 bases, with 6 bases between the two germline ends. The CDR3 sequence is 12 residues long.

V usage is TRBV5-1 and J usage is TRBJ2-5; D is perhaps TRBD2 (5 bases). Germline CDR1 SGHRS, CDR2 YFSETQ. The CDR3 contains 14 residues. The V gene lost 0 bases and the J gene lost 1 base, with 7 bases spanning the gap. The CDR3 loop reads CASSLGLAQETQYF. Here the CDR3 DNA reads TGCGCCAGCAGCTTGGGGCTAGCCCAAGAGACCCAGTACTTC.

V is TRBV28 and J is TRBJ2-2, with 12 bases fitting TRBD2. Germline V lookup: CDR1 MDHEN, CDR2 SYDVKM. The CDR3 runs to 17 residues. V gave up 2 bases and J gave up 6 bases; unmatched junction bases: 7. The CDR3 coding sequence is TGTGCCAGCAGTTTACCGACTAGCGGGGGATACGCCGGGGAGCTGTTTTTT. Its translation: CASSLPTSGGYAGELFF.

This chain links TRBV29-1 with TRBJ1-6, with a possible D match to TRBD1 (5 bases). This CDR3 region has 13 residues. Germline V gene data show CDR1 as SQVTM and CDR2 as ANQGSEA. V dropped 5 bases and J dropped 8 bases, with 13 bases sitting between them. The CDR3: CSVRDSLDSPLHF. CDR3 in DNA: TGCAGCGTTCGTGACAGCTTAGATTCACCCCTCCACTTT.

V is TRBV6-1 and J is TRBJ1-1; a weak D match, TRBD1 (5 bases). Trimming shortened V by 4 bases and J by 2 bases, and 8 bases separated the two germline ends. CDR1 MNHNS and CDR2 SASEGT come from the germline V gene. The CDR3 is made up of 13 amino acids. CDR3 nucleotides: TGTGCCAGCAGTGCCCAGGGAAACACTGAAGCTTTCTTT. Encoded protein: CASSAQGNTEAFF.

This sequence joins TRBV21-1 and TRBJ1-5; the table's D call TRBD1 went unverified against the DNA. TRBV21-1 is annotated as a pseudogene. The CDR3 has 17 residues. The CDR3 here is CASNTWVGARSGQPQHF. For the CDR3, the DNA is TGTGCCAGCAACACGTGGGTGGGGGCACGTTCAGGACAGCCCCAGCATTTT.

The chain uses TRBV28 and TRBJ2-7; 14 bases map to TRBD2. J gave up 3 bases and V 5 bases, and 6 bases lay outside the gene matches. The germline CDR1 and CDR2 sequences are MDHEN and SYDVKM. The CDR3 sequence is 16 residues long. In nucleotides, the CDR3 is TGTGCCAGCAGTCAAGGACTAGCGGGAGGCCGCTACGAGCAGTACTTC. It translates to CASSQGLAGGRYEQYF. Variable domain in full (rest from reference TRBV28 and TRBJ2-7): DVKVTQSSRYLVKRTGEKVFLECVQDMDHENMFWYRQDPGLGLRLIYFSYDVKMKEKGDIPEGYSVSREKKERFSLILESASTNQTSMYLCASSQGLAGGRYEQYFGPGTRLTVT.

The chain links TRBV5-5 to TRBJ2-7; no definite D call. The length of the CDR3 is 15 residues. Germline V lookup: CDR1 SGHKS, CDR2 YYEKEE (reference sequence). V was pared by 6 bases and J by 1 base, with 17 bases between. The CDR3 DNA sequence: TGTGCCAGCACCCATCGCAGTTACCTTTCCTACGAGCAGTACTTC. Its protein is CASTHRSYLSYEQYF.

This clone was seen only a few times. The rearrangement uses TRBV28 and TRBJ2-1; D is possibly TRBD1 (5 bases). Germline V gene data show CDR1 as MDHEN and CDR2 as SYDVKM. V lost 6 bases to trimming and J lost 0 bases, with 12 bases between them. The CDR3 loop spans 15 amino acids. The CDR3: CASSTDRSSYNEQFF. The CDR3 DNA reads TGTGCCAGCAGCACCGACAGAAGCTCCTACAATGAGCAGTTCTTC.

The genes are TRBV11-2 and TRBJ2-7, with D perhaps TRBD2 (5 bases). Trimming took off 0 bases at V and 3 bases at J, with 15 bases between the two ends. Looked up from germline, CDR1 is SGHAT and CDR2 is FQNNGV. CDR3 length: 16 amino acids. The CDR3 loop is CASSLDRGSAYYEQYF. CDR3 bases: TGTGCCAGCAGCTTAGATCGTGGTAGCGCCTACTACGAGCAGTACTTC.

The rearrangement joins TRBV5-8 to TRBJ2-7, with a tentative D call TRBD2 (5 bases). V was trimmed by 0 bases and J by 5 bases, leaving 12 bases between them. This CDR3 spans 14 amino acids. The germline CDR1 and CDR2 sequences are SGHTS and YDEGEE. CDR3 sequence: CASSLGGILHEQYF. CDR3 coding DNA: TGTGCCAGCAGCTTGGGAGGGATTCTCCACGAGCAGTACTTC.

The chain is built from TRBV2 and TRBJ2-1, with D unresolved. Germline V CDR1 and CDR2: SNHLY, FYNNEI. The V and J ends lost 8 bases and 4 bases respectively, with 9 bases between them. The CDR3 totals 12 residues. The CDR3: CASFTEYNEQFF. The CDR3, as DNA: TGTGCCAGCTTCACAGAATACAATGAGCAGTTCTTC. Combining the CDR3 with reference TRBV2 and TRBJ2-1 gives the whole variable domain EPEVTQTPSHQVTQMGQEVILRCVPISNHLYFYWYRQILGQKVEFLVSFYNNEISEKSEIFDDQFSVERPDGSNFTLKIRSTKLEDSAMYFCASFTEYNEQFFGPGTRLTVL.

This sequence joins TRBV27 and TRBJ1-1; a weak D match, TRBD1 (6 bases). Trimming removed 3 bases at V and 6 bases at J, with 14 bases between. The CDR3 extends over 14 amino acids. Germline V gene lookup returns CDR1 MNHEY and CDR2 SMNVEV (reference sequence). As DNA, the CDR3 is TGTGCCAGCAGTTTCATAGGGGGAAGCGCTGAAGCTTTCTTT. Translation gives CASSFIGGSAEAFF.

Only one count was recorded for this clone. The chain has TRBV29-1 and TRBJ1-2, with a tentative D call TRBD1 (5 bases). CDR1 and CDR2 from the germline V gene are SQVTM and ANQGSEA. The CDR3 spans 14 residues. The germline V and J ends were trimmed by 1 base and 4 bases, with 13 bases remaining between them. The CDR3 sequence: CSVEGWGRGYGYTF. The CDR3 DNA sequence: TGCAGCGTTGAAGGGTGGGGAAGGGGCTATGGCTACACCTTC.

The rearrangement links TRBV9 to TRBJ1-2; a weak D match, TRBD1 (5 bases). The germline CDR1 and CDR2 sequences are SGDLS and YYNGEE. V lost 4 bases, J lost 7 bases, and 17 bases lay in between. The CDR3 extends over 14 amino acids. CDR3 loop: CASSPRGEGTGYTF. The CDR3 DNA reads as TGTGCCAGCAGCCCCCGGGGGGAGGGAACTGGCTACACCTTC.

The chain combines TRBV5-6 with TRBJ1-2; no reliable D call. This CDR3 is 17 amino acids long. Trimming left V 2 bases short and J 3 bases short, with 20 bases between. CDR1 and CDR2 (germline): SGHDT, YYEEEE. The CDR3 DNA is TGTGCCAGCAGCTTCATCCGACAACACCGCTATGACTATGGCTACACCTTC. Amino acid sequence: CASSFIRQHRYDYGYTF.

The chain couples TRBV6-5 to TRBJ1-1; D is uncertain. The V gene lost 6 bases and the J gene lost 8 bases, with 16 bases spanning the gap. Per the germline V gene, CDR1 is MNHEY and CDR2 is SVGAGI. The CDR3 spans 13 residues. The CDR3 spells CASSPFTGLEAFF. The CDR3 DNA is TGTGCCAGCAGCCCGTTTACGGGATTAGAAGCTTTCTTT.

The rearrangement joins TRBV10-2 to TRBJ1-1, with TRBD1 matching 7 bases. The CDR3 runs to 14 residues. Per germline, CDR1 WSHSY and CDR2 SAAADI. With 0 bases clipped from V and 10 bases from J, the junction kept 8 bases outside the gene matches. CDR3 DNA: TGCGCCAGCAGTGAGTCCGGACAGGTACCTTTAGCTTTCTTT. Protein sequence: CASSESGQVPLAFF.

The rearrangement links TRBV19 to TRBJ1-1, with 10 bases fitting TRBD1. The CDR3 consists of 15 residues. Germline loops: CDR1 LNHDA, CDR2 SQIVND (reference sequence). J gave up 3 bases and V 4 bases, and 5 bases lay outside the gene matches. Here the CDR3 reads CASSRDRGGDTEAFF. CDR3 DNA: TGTGCCAGTAGTAGGGACAGGGGAGGGGACACTGAAGCTTTCTTT.

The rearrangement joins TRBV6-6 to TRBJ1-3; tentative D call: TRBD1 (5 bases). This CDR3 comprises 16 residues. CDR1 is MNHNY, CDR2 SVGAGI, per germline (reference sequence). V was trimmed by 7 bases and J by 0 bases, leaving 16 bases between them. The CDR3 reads CASIRAGPSSGNTIYF. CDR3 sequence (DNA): TGTGCCAGCATTAGGGCAGGGCCGAGCTCTGGAAACACCATATATTTT.

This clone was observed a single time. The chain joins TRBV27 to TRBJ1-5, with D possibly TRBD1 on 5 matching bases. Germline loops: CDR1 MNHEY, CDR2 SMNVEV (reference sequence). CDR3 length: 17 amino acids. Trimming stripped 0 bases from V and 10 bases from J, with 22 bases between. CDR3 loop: CASSLSNRTPQNRPQHF. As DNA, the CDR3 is TGTGCCAGCAGTTTATCGAATAGGACACCCCAAAATCGACCCCAGCATTTT.

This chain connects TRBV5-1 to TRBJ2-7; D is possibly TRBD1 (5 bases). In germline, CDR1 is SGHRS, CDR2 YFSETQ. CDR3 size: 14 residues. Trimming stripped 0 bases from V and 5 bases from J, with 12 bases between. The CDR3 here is CASSLEAGMNEQYF. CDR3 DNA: TGCGCCAGCAGCTTGGAGGCAGGGATGAACGAGCAGTACTTC.

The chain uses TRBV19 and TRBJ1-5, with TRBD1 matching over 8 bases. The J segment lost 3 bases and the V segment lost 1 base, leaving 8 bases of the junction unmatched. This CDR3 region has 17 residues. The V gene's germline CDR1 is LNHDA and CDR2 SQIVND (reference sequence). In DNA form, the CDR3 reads TGTGCCAGTAGTATAGTGTTCGGACAGGGTTTCAATCAGCCCCAGCATTTT. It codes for CASSIVFGQGFNQPQHF.